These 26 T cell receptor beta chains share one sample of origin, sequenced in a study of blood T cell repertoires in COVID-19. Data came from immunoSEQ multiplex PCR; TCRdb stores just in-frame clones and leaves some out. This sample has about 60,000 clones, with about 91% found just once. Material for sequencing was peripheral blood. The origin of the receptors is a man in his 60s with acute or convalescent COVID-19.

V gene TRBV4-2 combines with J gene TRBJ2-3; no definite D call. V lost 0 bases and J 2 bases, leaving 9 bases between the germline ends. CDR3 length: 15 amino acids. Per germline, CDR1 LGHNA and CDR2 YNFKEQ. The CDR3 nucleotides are TGTGCCAGCAGCCAAGATCCAGGAATCACAGATACGCAGTATTTT. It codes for CASSQDPGITDTQYF.

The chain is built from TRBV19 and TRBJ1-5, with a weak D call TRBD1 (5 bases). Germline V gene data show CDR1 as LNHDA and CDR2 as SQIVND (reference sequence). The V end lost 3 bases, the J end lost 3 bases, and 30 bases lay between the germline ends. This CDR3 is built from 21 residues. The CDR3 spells CASSITPDGTLGGAYNQPQHF. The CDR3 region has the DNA TGTGCCAGTAGTATTACTCCTGACGGGACTCTAGGAGGGGCTTACAATCAGCCCCAGCATTTT.

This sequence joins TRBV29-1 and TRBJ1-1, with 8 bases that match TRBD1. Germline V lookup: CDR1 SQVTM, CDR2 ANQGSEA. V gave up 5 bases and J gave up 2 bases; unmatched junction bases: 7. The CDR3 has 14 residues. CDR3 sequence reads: CSVLGQGGNTEAFF. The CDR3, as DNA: TGCAGCGTTCTCGGACAGGGAGGTAACACTGAAGCTTTCTTT.

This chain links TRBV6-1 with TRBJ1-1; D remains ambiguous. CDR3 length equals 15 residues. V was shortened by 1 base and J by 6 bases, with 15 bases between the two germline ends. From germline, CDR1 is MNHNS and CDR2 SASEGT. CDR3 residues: CASSEVEGKLAEAFF. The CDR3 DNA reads TGTGCCAGCAGTGAAGTTGAGGGAAAGCTGGCTGAAGCTTTCTTT.

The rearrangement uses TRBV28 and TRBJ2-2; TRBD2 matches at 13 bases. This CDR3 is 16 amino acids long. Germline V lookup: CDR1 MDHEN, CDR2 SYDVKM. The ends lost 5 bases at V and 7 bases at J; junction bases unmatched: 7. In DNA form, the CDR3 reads TGTGCCAGCAGTCCCCTGACTAGCGGGAGGCACGGGGAGCTGTTTTTT. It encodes CASSPLTSGRHGELFF. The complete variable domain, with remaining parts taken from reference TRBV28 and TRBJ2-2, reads DVKVTQSSRYLVKRTGEKVFLECVQDMDHENMFWYRQDPGLGLRLIYFSYDVKMKEKGDIPEGYSVSREKKERFSLILESASTNQTSMYLCASSPLTSGRHGELFFGEGSRLTVL.

The CDR3 loop is CASSRTHGQGANYGYTF. In DNA, the CDR3 is TGTGCCAGTAGTCGTACCCATGGACAGGGGGCAAACTATGGCTACACCTTC. This rearrangement joins TRBV19 to TRBJ1-2; 11 bases align to TRBD1. The V and J ends lost 5 bases and 2 bases, in that order; junction bases with no gene match: 10. The V gene's germline CDR1 is LNHDA and CDR2 SQIVND (reference sequence). This CDR3 is built from 17 residues.

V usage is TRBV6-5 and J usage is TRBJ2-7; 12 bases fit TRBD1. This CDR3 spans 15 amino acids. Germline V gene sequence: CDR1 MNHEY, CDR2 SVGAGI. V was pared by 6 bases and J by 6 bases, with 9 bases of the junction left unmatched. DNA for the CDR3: TGTGCCAGCAGGGGACAGGGGGCCCCAGGGCGCGAGCAGTACTTC. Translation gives CASRGQGAPGREQYF.

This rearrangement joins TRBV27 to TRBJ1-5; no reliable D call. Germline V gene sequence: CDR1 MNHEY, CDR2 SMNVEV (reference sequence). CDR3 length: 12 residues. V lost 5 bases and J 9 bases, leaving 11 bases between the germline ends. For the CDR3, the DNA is TGTGCCAGCAGTCTGCCCGGAGGGCCCCAGCATTTT. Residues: CASSLPGGPQHF.

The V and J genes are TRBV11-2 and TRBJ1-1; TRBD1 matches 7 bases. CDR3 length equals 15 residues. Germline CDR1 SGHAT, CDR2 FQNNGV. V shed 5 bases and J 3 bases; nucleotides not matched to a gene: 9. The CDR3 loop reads CASSPSRGAHTEAFF. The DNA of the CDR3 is TGTGCCAGCAGCCCTAGCAGGGGGGCCCACACTGAAGCTTTCTTT. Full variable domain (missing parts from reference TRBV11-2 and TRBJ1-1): EAGVAQSPRYKIIEKRQSVAFWCNPISGHATLYWYQQILGQGPKLLIQFQNNGVVDDSQLPKDRFSAERLKGVDSTLKIQPAKLEDSAVYLCASSPSRGAHTEAFFGQGTRLTVV.

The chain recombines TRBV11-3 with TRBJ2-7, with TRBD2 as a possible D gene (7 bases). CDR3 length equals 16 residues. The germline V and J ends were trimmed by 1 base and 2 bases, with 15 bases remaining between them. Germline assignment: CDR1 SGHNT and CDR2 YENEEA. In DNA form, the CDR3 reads TGTGCCAGCAGCTTAGCTCAAAGGGGGGGGGCCTACGAGCAGTACTTC. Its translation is CASSLAQRGGAYEQYF.

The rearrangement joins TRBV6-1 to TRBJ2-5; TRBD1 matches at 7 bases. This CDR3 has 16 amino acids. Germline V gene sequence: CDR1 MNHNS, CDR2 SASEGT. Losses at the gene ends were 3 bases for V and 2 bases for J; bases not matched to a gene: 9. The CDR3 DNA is TGTGCCAGCAGTGATCAACCGGGCAGGGGGCAAGAGACCCAGTACTTC. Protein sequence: CASSDQPGRGQETQYF.

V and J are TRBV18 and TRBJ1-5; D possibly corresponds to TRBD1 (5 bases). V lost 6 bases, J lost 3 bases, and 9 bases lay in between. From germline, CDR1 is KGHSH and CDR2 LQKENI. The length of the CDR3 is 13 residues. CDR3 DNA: TGTGCCAGCTCCACAGGCCTCAATCAGCCCCAGCATTTT. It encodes CASSTGLNQPQHF. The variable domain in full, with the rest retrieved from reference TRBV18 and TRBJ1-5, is NAGVMQNPRHLVRRRGQEARLRCSPMKGHSHVYWYRQLPEEGLKFMVYLQKENIIDESGMPKERFSAEFPKEGPSILRIQQVVRGDSAAYFCASSTGLNQPQHFGDGTRLSIL.

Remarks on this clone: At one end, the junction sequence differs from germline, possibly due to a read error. The CDR3 region has the DNA TGTGCCAGCAGTTACTCAGGGACAACGAATGAAAAACTGTTTTTT. Protein product: CASSYSGTTNEKLFF. The rearrangement joins TRBV6-5 to TRBJ1-4; a weak D match, TRBD1 (6 bases). Germline CDR1 reads MNHEY; CDR2 reads SVGAGI. The CDR3 length is 15 residues.

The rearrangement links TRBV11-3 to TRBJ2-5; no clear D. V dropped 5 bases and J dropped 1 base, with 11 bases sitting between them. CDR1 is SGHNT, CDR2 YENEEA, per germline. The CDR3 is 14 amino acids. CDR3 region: CASSPQRIQETQYF. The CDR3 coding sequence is TGTGCCAGCAGCCCCCAGAGGATCCAAGAGACCCAGTACTTC. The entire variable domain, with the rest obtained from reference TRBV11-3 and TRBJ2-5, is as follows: EAGVVQSPRYKIIEKKQPVAFWCNPISGHNTLYWYLQNLGQGPELLIRYENEEAVDDSQLPKDRFSAERLKGVDSTLKIQPAELGDSAVYLCASSPQRIQETQYFGPGTRLLVL.

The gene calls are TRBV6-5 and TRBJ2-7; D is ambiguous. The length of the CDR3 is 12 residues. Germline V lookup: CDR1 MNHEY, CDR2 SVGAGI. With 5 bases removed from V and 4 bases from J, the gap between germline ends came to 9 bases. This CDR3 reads CASSMGPYEQYF. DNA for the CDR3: TGTGCCAGCAGTATGGGCCCTTACGAGCAGTACTTC.

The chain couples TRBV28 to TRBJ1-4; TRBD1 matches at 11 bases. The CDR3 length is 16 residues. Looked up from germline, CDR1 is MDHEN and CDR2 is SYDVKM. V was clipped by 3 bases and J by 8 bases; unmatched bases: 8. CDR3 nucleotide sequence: TGTGCCAGCAGTTTTTGGACAGGGGGCGCTAGAGAAAAACTGTTTTTT. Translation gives CASSFWTGGAREKLFF.

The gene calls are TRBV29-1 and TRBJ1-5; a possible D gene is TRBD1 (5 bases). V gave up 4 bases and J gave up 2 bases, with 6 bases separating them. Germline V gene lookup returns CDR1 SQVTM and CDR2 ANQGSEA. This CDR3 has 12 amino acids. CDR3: CSVGGGNQPQHF. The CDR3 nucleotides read TGCAGCGTTGGGGGGGGCAATCAGCCCCAGCATTTT.

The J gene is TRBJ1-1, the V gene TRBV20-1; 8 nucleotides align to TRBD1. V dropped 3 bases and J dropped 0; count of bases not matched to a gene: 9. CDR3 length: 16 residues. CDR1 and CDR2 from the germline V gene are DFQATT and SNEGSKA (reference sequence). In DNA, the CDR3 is TGCAGTGCTAGTCATACAGGGGGGGGGATGAACACTGAAGCTTTCTTT. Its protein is CSASHTGGGMNTEAFF.

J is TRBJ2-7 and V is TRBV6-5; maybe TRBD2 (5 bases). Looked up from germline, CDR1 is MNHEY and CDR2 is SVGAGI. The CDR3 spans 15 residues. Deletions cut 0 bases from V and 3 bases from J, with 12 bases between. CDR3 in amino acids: CASSYSRGRDYEQYF. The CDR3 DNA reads TGTGCCAGCAGTTACTCACGAGGACGGGACTACGAGCAGTACTTC.

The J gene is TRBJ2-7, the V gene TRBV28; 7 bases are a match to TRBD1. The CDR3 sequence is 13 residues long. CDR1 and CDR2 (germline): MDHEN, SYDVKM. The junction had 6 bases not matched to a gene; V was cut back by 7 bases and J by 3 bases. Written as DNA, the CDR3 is TGTGCCAGCAACCGGGACAGCAACTACGAGCAGTACTTC. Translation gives CASNRDSNYEQYF.

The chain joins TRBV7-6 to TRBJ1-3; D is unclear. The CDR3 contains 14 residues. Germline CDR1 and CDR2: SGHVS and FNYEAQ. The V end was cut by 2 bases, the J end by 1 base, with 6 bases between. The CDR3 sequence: CASSLSGSGNTIYF. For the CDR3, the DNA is TGTGCCAGCAGCTTATCGGGTTCTGGAAACACCATATATTTT. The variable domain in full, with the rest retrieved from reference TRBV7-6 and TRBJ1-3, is GAGVSQSPRYKVTKRGQDVALRCDPISGHVSLYWYRQALGQGPEFLTYFNYEAQQDKSGLPNDRFSAERPEGSISTLTIQRTEQRDSAMYRCASSLSGSGNTIYFGEGSWLTVV.

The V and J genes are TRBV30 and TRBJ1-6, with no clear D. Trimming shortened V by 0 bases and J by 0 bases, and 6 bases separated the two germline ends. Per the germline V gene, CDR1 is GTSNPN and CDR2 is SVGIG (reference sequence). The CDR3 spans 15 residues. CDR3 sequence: CAWSVRSSYNSPLHF. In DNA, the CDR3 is TGTGCCTGGAGTGTAAGGAGCTCCTATAATTCACCCCTCCACTTT.

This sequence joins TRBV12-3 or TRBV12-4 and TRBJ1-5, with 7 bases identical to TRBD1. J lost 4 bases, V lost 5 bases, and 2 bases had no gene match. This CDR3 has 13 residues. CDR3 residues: CASSRDSNQPQHF. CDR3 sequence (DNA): TGTGCCAGCAGTCGGGACAGTAATCAGCCCCAGCATTTT.

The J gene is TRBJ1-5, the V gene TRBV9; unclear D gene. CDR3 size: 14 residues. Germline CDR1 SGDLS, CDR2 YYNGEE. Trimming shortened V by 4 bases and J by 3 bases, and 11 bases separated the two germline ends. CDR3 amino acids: CASSPSGNNQPQHF. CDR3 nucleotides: TGTGCCAGCAGCCCATCGGGAAACAATCAGCCCCAGCATTTT.

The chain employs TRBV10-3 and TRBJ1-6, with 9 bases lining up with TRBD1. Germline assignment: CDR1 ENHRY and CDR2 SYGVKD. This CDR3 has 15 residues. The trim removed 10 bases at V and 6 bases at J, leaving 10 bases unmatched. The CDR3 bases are TGTGCCACCCGGGACAGGGAGGCTTCTAATTCACCCCTCCACTTT. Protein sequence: CATRDREASNSPLHF.

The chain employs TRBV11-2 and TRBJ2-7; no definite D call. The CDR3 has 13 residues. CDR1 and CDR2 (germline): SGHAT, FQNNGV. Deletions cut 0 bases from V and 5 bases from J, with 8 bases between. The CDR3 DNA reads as TGTGCCAGCAGCTTAGACACAATCGACGAGCAGTACTTC. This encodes CASSLDTIDEQYF.